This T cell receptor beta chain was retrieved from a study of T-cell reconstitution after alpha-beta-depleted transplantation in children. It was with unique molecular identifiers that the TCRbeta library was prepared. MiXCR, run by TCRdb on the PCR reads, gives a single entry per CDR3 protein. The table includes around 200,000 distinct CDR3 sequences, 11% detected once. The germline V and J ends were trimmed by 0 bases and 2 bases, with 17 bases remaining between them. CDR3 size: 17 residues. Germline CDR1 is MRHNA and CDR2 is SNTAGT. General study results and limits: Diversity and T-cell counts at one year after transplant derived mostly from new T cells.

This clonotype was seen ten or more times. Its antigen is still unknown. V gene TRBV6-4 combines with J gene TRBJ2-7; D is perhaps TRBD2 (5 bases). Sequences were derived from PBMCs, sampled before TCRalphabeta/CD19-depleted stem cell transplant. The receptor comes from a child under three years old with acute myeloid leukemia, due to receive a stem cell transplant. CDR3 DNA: TGTGCCAGCAGTGACTCATGGCGGGTAGTATCCCCCTACGAGCAGTACTTC. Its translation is CASSDSWRVVSPYEQYF.